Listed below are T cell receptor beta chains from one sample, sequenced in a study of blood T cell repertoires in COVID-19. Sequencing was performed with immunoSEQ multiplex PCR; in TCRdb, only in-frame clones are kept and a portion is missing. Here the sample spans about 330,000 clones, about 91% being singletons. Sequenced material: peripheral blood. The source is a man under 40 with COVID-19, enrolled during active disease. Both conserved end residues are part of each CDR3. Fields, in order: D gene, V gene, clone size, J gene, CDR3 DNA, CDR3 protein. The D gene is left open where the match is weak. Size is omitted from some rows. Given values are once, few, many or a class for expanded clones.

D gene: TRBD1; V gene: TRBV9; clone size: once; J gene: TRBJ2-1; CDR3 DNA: TGTGCCAGCACCCTCTCCGGGACAGGGACCTACAATGAGCAGTTCTTC; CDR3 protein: CASTLSGTGTYNEQFF
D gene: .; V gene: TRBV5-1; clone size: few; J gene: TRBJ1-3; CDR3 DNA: TGCGCCAGCAGCTCCGCTGACAGGTCTAATTTTGGAAACACCATATATTTT; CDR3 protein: CASSSADRSNFGNTIYF
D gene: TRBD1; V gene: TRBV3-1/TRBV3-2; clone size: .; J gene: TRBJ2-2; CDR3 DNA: TGTGCCAGCAGCCGGGACAGAAACACCGGGGAGCTGTTTTTT; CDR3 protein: CASSRDRNTGELFF
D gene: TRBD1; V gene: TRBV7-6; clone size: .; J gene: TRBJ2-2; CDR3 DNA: TGTGCCAGCAGCAAATCGACAGGGCAATTGGACACCGGGGAGCTGTTTTTT; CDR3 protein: CASSKSTGQLDTGELFF
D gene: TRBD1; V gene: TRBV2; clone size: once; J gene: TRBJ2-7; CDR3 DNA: TGTGCCAGCAGTGATCGCGACAGGGGAAAATACGAGCAGTACTTC; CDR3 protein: CASSDRDRGKYEQYF
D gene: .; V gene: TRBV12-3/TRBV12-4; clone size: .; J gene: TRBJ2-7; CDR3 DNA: TGTGCCAGCAGTTTAGGGGGCAGTTACGAGCAGTACTTC; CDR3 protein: CASSLGGSYEQYF
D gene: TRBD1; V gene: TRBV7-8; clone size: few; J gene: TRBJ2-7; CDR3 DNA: TGTGCCAGCAGCTTAGGGAGGGGGACAGGGCGAAAGTACTTC; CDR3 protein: CASSLGRGTGRKYF
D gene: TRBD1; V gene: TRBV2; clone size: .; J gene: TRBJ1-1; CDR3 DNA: TGTGCCAGCACCGGACAGGGAGCCACTGAAGCTTTCTTT; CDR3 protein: CASTGQGATEAFF
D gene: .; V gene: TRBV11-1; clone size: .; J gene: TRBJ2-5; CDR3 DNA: TGTGCCAGCAGCGCGGGACGTCTCCAAGAGACCCAGTACTTC; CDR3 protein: CASSAGRLQETQYF
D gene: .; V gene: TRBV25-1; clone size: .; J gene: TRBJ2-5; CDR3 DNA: TGTGCCAGCAGAGTGGTTATCGTGGATAGCCCCCAAAAAGAGACCCAGTACTTC; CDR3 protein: CASRVVIVDSPQKETQYF
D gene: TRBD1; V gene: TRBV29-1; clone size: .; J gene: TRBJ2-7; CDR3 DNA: TGCAGCGTAGAAACAGGGGTTACGGACTACGAGCAGTACTTC; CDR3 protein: CSVETGVTDYEQYF
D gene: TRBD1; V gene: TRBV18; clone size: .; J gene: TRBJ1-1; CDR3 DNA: TGTGCCAGCTCACCGGGACAGGCGACTGAAGCTTTCTTT; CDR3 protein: CASSPGQATEAFF
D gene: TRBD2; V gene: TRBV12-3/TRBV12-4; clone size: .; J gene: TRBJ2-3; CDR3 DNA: TGTGCCAGTTTACTAGCGGGAATAGATACGCAGTATTTT; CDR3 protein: CASLLAGIDTQYF
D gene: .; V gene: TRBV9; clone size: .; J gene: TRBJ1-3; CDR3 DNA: TGTGCCAGCAGCTCGCTTCCCGGGGGGCCTGGAAACACCATATATTTT; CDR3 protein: CASSSLPGGPGNTIYF
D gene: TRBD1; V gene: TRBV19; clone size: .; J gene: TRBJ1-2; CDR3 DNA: TGTGCCAGTAGTATTATAGCAGGGGGAAATGGCTACACCTTC; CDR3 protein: CASSIIAGGNGYTF
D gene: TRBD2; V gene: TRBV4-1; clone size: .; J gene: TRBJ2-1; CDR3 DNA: TGCGCCAGCAGCCACCGTAGCGGGGGGGACAATGAGCAGTTCTTC; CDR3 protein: CASSHRSGGDNEQFF
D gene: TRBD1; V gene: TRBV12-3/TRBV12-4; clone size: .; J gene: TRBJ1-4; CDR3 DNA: TGTGCCAGCAGCGGGACAGGAAATGAAAAACTGTTTTTT; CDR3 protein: CASSGTGNEKLFF
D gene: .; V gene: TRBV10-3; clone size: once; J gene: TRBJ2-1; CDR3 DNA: TGTGCCATCAGTGAGAGTCTCACGGGGCAGTTCTTC; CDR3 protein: CAISESLTGQFF
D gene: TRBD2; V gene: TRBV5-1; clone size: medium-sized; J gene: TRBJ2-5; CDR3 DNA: TGCGCCAGCATCCCAGGGTCCAGCGGGATCTCAGAGACCCAGTACTTC; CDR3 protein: CASIPGSSGISETQYF
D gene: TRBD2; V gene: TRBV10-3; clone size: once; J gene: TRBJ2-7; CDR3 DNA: TGTGCCATCAGTGATACGGGACTAGCGGTCTACGAGCAGTACTTC; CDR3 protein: CAISDTGLAVYEQYF